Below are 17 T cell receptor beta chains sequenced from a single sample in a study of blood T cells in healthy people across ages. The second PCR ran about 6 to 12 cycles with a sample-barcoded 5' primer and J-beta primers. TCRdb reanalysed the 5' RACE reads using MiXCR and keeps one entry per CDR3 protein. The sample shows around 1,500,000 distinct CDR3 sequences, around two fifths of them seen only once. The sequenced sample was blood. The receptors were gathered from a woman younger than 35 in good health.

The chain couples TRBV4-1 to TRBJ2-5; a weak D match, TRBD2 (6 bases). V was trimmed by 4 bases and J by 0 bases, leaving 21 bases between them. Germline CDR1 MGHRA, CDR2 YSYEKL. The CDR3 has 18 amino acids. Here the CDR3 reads CASSPGGAVYQHQETQYF. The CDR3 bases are TGCGCCAGCAGCCCAGGCGGGGCGGTTTACCAACACCAAGAGACCCAGTACTTC.

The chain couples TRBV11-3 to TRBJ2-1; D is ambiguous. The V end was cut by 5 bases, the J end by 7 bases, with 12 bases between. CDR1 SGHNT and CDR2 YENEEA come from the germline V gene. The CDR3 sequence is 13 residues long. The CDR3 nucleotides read TGTGCCAGCAGCCCTTGGTCGGGTAATGAGCAGTTCTTC. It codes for CASSPWSGNEQFF.

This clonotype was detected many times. The CDR3 loop is CSAEPSSGPGNEQFF. In nucleotides, the CDR3 is TGCAGTGCTGAGCCCTCTAGCGGGCCTGGGAATGAGCAGTTCTTC. V gene TRBV20-1 combines with J gene TRBJ2-1; 8 bases match TRBD2. The CDR3 length is 15 residues. Trimming cost V 5 bases and J 7 bases; bases outside gene matches: 13. Germline V gives CDR1 DFQATT, CDR2 SNEGSKA (reference sequence).

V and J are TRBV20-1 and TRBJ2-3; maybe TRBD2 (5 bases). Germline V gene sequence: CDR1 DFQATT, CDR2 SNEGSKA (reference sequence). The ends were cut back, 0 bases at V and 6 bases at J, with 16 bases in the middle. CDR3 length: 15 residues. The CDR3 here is CSARDRGCSGDTQYF. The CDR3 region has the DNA TGCAGTGCTAGAGATCGGGGTTGCTCGGGCGATACGCAGTATTTT.

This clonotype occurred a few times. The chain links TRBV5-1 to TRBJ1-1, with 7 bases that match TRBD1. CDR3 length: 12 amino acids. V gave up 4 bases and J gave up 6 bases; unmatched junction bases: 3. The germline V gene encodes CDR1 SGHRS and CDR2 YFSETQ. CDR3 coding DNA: TGCGCCAGCAGCATAGGGACAGCTGAAGCTTTCTTT. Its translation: CASSIGTAEAFF. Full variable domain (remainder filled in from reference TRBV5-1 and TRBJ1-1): KAGVTQTPRYLIKTRGQQVTLSCSPISGHRSVSWYQQTPGQGLQFLFEYFSETQRNKGNFPGRFSGRQFSNSRSEMNVSTLELGDSALYLCASSIGTAEAFFGQGTRLTVV.

The CDR3 coding sequence is TGCAGCGTTGAAGGCAGAGCTGGCCGGGGTGAGCAGTTCTTC. Its translation is CSVEGRAGRGEQFF. The rearrangement uses TRBV29-1 and TRBJ2-1, with D maybe TRBD2 (5 bases). The germline V gene encodes CDR1 SQVTM and CDR2 ANQGSEA. Trimming cost V 1 base and J 9 bases, with 16 bases left between them. CDR3 length: 14 amino acids.

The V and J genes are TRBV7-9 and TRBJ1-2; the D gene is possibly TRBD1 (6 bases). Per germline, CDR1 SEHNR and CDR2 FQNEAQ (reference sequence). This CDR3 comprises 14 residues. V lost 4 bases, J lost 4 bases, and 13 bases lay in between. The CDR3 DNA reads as TGTGCCAGCAGCTCCTGGGGGGGCATCTATGGCTACACCTTC. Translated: CASSSWGGIYGYTF.

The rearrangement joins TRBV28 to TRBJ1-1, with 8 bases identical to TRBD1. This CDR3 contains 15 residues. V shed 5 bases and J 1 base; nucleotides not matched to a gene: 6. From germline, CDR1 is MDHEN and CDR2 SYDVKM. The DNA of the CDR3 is TGTGCCAGCAGTACCGGACAGGGATCGAACACTGAAGCTTTCTTT. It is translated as CASSTGQGSNTEAFF.

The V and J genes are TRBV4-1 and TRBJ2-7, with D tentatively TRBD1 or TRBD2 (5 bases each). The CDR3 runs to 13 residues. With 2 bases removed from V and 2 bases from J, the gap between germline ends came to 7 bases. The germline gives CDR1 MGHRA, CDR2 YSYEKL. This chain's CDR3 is CASSQKGPYEQYF. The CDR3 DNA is TGCGCCAGCAGCCAAAAGGGACCCTACGAGCAGTACTTC.

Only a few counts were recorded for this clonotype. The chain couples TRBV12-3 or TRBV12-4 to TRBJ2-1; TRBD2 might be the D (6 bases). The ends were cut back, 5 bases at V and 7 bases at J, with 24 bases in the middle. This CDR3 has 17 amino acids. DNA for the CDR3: TGTGCCAGCAGTGGTCGACTAGTCGGGGGATTAAGGAATGAGCAGTTCTTC. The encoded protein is CASSGRLVGGLRNEQFF.

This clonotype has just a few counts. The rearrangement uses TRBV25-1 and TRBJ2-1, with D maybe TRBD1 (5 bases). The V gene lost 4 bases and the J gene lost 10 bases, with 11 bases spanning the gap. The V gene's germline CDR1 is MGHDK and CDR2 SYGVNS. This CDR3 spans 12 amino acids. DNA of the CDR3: TGTGCCAGCAGTGTGACAGTGAGGGAGCAGTTCTTC. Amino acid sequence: CASSVTVREQFF.

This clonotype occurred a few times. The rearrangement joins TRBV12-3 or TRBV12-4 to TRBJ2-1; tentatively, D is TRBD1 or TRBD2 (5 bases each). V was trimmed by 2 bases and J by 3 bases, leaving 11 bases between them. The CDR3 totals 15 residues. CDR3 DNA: TGTGCCAGCAGTTTATTCCGGGGCGGCTACAATGAGCAGTTCTTC. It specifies CASSLFRGGYNEQFF.

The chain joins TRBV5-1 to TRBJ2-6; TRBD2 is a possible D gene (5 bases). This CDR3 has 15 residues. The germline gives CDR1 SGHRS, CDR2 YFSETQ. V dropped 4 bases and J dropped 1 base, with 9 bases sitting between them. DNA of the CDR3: TGCGCCAGCAGCGGCGAGGGTTCTGGGGCCAACGTCCTGACTTTC. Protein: CASSGEGSGANVLTF.

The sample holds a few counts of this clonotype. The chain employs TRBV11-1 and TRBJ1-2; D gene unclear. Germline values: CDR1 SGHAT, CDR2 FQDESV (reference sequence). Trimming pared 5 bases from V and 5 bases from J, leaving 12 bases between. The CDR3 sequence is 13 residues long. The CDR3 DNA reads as TGTGCCAGCAGCGATGGACGGGAATATGGCTACACCTTC. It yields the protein CASSDGREYGYTF.

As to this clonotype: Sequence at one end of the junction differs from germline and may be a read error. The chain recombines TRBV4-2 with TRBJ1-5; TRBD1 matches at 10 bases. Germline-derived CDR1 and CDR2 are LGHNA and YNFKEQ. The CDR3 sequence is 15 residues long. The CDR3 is CVSSQERDRGSAQHF. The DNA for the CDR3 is TGTGTCAGCAGCCAAGAACGGGACAGGGGTTCAGCCCAGCATTTT.

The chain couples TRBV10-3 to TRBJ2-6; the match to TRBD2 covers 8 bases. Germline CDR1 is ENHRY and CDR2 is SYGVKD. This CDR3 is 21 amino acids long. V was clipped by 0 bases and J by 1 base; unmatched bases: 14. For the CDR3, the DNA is TGTGCCATCAGTGAGTCGCCGGGGGGGCTCCTTTTGGTTTCTGGGGCCAACGTCCTGACTTTC. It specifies CAISESPGGLLLVSGANVLTF.

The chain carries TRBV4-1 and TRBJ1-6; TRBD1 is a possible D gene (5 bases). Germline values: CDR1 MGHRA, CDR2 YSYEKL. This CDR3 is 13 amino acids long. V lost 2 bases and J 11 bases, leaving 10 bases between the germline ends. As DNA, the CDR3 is TGCGCCAGCAGCCAATACCAGGGTCCACCCCTCCACTTT. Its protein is CASSQYQGPPLHF.